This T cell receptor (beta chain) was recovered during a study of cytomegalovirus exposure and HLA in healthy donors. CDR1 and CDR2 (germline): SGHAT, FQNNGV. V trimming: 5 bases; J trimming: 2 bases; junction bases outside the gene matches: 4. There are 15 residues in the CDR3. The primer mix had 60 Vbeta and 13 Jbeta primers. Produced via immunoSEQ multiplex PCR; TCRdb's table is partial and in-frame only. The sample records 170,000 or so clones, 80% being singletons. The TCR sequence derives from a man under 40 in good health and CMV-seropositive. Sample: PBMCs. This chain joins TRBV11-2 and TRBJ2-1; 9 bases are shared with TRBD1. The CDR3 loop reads CASSGGQGPYNEQFF. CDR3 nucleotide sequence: TGTGCCAGCAGCGGGGGACAGGGTCCCTACAATGAGCAGTTCTTC.